The present T cell receptor (beta chain) was sequenced within a study of cytomegalovirus exposure and HLA in healthy donors. Regarding the study as a whole: The majority of TCR sequences were rare, yet some public TCRs appeared in many donors. Clonal expansion was found to be greater in HLA-associated TCR beta chains than in equally common others in a later analysis. The study put 160 or so TCR beta chains on its list as cytomegalovirus-associated. As was reported, the HLA-A and HLA-B alleles of most subjects were accurately predicted from TCR beta sequences.

PCR was performed using 60 Vbeta and 13 Jbeta primers. Profiled with immunoSEQ multiplex PCR; TCRdb holds only in-frame clones, not every one. Its clone listing holds tens of thousands of clones. The germline CDR1 and CDR2 sequences are MNHEY and SVGAGI. CDR3 length equals 14 residues. V lost 6 bases, J lost 3 bases, and 15 bases lay in between. Regarding this clone: Its antigen remains unknown.

The V call is TRBV6-5, the J call TRBJ2-7; D is possibly TRBD1 (6 bases). Sequenced sample: PBMCs. The TCR comes from a girl aged 5-17 years in good health and CMV-seropositive. The CDR3 region has the DNA TGTGCCAGCAGCCAAGGACAGAAAAACTACGAGCAGTACGTC. Encoded protein: CASSQGQKNYEQYV.